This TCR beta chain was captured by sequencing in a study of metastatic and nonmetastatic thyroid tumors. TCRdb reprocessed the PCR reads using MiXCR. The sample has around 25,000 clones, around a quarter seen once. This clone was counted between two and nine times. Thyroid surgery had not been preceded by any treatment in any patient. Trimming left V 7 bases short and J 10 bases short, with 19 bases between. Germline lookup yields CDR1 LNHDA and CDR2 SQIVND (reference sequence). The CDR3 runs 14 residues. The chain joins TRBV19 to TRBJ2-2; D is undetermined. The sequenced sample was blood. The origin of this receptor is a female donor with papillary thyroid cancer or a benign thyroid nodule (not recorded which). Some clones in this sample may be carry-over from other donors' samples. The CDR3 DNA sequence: TGTGCCAGTAATCCCCCCTCCGGGTCCGTGGAGCTGTTTTTT. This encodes CASNPPSGSVELFF.